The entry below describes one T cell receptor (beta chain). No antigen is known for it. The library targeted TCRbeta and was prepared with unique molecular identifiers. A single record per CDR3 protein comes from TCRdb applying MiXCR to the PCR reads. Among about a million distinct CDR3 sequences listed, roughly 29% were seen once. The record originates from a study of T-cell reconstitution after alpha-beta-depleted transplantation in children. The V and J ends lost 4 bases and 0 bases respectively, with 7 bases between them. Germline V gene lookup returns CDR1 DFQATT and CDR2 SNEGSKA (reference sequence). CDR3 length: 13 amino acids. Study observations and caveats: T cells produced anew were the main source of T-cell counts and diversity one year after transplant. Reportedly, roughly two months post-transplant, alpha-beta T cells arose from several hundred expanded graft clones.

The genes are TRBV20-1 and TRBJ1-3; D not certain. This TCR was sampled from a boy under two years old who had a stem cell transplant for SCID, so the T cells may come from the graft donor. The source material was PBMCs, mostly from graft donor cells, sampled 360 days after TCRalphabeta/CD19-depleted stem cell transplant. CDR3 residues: CSAKNSSGNTIYF. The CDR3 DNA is TGCAGTGCTAAGAATTCCTCTGGAAACACCATATATTTT.